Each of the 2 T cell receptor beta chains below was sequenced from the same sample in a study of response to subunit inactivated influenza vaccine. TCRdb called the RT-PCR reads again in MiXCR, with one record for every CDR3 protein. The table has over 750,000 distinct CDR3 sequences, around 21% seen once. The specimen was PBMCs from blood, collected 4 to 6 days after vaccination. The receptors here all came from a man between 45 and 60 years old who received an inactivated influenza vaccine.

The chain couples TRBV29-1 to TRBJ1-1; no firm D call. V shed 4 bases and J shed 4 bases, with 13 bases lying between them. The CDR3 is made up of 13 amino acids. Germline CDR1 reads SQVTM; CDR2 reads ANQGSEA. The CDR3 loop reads CSVGKWEGTEAFF. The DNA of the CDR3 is TGCAGCGTTGGGAAATGGGAGGGCACTGAAGCTTTCTTT. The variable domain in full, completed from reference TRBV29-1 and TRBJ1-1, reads SAVISQKPSRDICQRGTSLTIQCQVDSQVTMMFWYRQQPGQSLTLIATANQGSEATYESGFVIDKFPISRPNLTFSTLTVSNMSPEDSSIYLCSVGKWEGTEAFFGQGTRLTVV.

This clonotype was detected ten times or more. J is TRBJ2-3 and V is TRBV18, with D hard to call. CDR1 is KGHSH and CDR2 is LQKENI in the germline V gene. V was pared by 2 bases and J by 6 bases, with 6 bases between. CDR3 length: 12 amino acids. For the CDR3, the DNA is TGTGCCAGCTCACCATATCGCGATACGCAGTATTTT. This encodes CASSPYRDTQYF.